These 9 T cell receptor beta chains were sequenced from one sample in a study of PD-1 blockade in classical Hodgkin lymphoma. The repertoire was sequenced with immunoSEQ multiplex PCR; TCRdb's copy has only in-frame clones and lacks some. The repertoire has approximately 60,000 clones, around 88% of them found once; the top ten carry around 12%. All trial patients relapsed after autologous stem cell transplantation. Sequenced material: peripheral blood mononuclear cells (PBMCs), taken at baseline. Receptor source: a human donor with classical Hodgkin lymphoma.

V usage is TRBV5-1 and J usage is TRBJ2-3, with TRBD1 identical over 7 bases. Germline V lookup: CDR1 SGHRS, CDR2 YFSETQ. The CDR3 has 15 residues. The junction had 5 bases not matched to a gene; V was cut back by 4 bases and J by 0 bases. The CDR3 here is CASSLGQTSTDTQYF. CDR3 sequence (DNA): TGCGCCAGCAGCCTGGGACAGACTAGCACAGATACGCAGTATTTT.

The chain combines TRBV30 with TRBJ2-3; 7 bases line up with TRBD2. J gave up 1 base and V 5 bases, and 12 bases lay outside the gene matches. The CDR3 loop spans 16 amino acids. Per germline, CDR1 GTSNPN and CDR2 SVGIG (reference sequence). The CDR3 DNA is TGTGCCTGGCAAAGACCGGGGGGAGGGGGCACAGATACGCAGTATTTT. Protein: CAWQRPGGGGTDTQYF. The full variable domain, its missing parts supplied by reference TRBV30 and TRBJ2-3, is SQTIHQWPATLVQPVGSPLSLECTVEGTSNPNLYWYRQAAGRGLQLLFYSVGIGQISSEVPQNLSASRPQDRQFILSSKKLLLSDSGFYLCAWQRPGGGGTDTQYFGPGTRLTVL.

In the case of this clone: This sample also contains other DNA sequences that code for the same CDR3. The genes are TRBV7-9 and TRBJ1-2; D call uncertain. Germline V gene data show CDR1 as SEHNR and CDR2 as FQNEAQ (reference sequence). This CDR3 contains 12 residues. Trimming removed 1 base at V and 3 bases at J, with 3 bases between. The CDR3 DNA follows: TGTGCCAGCAGCTTAGGTCACTATGGCTACACCTTC. It translates to CASSLGHYGYTF.

The chain is built from TRBV6-1 and TRBJ1-4; D gene ambiguous. This CDR3 is 12 amino acids long. V was shortened by 6 bases and J by 8 bases, with 10 bases between the two germline ends. Germline V gene lookup returns CDR1 MNHNS and CDR2 SASEGT. In DNA, the CDR3 is TGTGCCAGCAGCTTAATGGCCGAAAAACTGTTTTTT. Its translation: CASSLMAEKLFF.

The genes are TRBV25-1 and TRBJ2-6; D remains ambiguous. Germline V gives CDR1 MGHDK, CDR2 SYGVNS. The CDR3 spans 17 residues. Between the trimmed V and J ends, which lost 3 bases and 0 bases, there was a span of 12 bases. The CDR3 spells CASSDAGESSGANVLTF. The DNA of the CDR3 is TGTGCCAGCAGTGATGCTGGCGAGAGCTCTGGGGCCAACGTCCTGACTTTC.

The chain uses TRBV25-1 and TRBJ1-4; D gene ambiguous. This CDR3 is 17 amino acids long. Trimming took off 2 bases at V and 3 bases at J, with 16 bases between the two ends. Germline V gene data show CDR1 as MGHDK and CDR2 as SYGVNS. The CDR3 DNA follows: TGTGCCAGCAGTGAAGCTGGCAGGCTTGCTCCTAATGAAAAACTGTTTTTT. It is translated as CASSEAGRLAPNEKLFF.

The chain carries TRBV9 and TRBJ2-5; no firm D call. V lost 0 bases and J 1 base, leaving 7 bases between the germline ends. Germline CDR1 reads SGDLS; CDR2 reads YYNGEE. CDR3 size: 14 residues. Written as DNA, the CDR3 is TGTGCCAGCAGCGTAGACGCGTTCCAAGAGACCCAGTACTTC. This encodes CASSVDAFQETQYF.

The V gene is TRBV11-2, the J gene TRBJ1-2; D gene uncertain. V lost 5 bases and J lost 7, with 17 bases in between. CDR3 size: 14 residues. The germline V gene has CDR1 SGHAT and CDR2 FQNNGV. In DNA form, the CDR3 reads TGTGCCAGCAGCCACCCCGACGGGTTTAGTGGCTACACCTTC. Its translation: CASSHPDGFSGYTF.

This clone was observed a handful of times. The chain is built from TRBV29-1 and TRBJ1-1, with D possibly matching TRBD1 (5 bases). CDR3 length: 16 amino acids. Trimming pared 3 bases from V and 6 bases from J, leaving 23 bases between. Germline CDR1 and CDR2: SQVTM and ANQGSEA. Written as DNA, the CDR3 is TGCAGCGTTGAGGGGTTGGGCCGGGGGTTCGTAGCTGAAGCTTTCTTT. Its protein product is CSVEGLGRGFVAEAFF.